Presented here are 30 T cell receptor beta chains from one specimen sequenced in a study of blood T cell repertoires in COVID-19. Repertoires were generated with immunoSEQ multiplex PCR, while TCRdb's copy carries only in-frame clones and drops some. The sample yields 150,000 to 200,000 clones, about 85% seen once. The material sequenced was peripheral blood. The receptors originated from a woman older than 75 in a cohort sampled during active or convalescent COVID-19.

The V call is TRBV6-4, the J call TRBJ2-6, with D unclear. Germline assignment: CDR1 MRHNA and CDR2 SNTAGT. Trimming cost V 3 bases and J 0 bases, with 9 bases left between them. The CDR3 is 16 amino acids. The chain's CDR3 is CASSESVYSGANVLTF. The CDR3 nucleotides read TGTGCCAGCAGTGAGAGCGTTTACTCTGGGGCCAACGTCCTGACTTTC.

The genes are TRBV11-2 and TRBJ2-1, with 7 bases matching TRBD1. The CDR3 length is 15 residues. J lost 4 bases, V lost 1 base, and 4 bases had no gene match. Germline V CDR1 and CDR2: SGHAT, FQNNGV. CDR3 in DNA: TGTGCCAGCAGCTTAGCCGGGACAGTATACAATGAGCAGTTCTTC. Protein product: CASSLAGTVYNEQFF. Based on the CDR3 plus reference TRBV11-2 and TRBJ2-1, the full variable domain is EAGVAQSPRYKIIEKRQSVAFWCNPISGHATLYWYQQILGQGPKLLIQFQNNGVVDDSQLPKDRFSAERLKGVDSTLKIQPAKLEDSAVYLCASSLAGTVYNEQFFGPGTRLTVL.

The V call is TRBV24-1, the J call TRBJ1-5; no clear D. Germline values: CDR1 KGHDR, CDR2 SFDVKD. There are 13 residues in the CDR3. Trimming pared 6 bases from V and 5 bases from J, leaving 10 bases between. CDR3: CATSSLTDQPQHF. CDR3 bases: TGTGCCACCAGTTCCCTTACGGATCAGCCCCAGCATTTT.

V is TRBV6-5 and J is TRBJ2-2; 8 bases agree with TRBD1. This CDR3 region has 15 residues. V gave up 7 bases and J gave up 4 bases; unmatched junction bases: 8. CDR1 is MNHEY and CDR2 is SVGAGI in the germline V gene. The CDR3 nucleotides read TGTGCCAGCAAATTGGACAGGGTGAGCACCGGGGAGCTGTTTTTT. It translates to CASKLDRVSTGELFF.

This CDR3 reads CASSIGRTIYEQYV. Here the CDR3 DNA reads TGTGCCAGTAGTATCGGGAGAACGATCTACGAGCAGTACGTC. V and J are TRBV19 and TRBJ2-7, with D possibly matching TRBD2 (6 bases). The V end was cut by 3 bases, the J end by 3 bases, with 12 bases between. In germline, CDR1 is LNHDA, CDR2 SQIVND (reference sequence). The CDR3 covers 14 residues.

The genes are TRBV4-1 and TRBJ2-7, with TRBD1 matching 10 bases. The germline CDR1 and CDR2 sequences are MGHRA and YSYEKL. Trimming removed 3 bases from V and 2 bases from J; junction bases left unmatched: 22. The CDR3 runs 21 residues. The CDR3 nucleotides read TGCGCCAGCAGCCAGGGGCCGAGACTGGACAGGGGGGGGATTCGGACCTACGAGCAGTACTTC. Its translation is CASSQGPRLDRGGIRTYEQYF.

The rearrangement links TRBV19 to TRBJ2-1, with D hard to call. Trimming took off 4 bases at V and 3 bases at J, with 16 bases between the two ends. The CDR3 loop spans 16 amino acids. Germline V gene sequence: CDR1 LNHDA, CDR2 SQIVND (reference sequence). CDR3 protein: CASSKDAGSIYNEQFF. The CDR3 DNA reads as TGTGCCAGTAGTAAGGATGCCGGGTCCATCTACAATGAGCAGTTCTTC.

The V and J genes are TRBV7-6 and TRBJ2-5, with 13 bases identical to TRBD2. The CDR3 consists of 16 residues. Germline loops: CDR1 SGHVS, CDR2 FNYEAQ. J gave up 1 base and V 3 bases, and 2 bases lay outside the gene matches. The CDR3: CASSFGTSGAQETQYF. CDR3 DNA: TGTGCCAGCAGCTTCGGGACTAGCGGGGCCCAAGAGACCCAGTACTTC.

The chain combines TRBV11-2 with TRBJ1-4, with D possibly TRBD1 on 6 matching bases. The CDR3 sequence is 14 residues long. CDR1 is SGHAT and CDR2 is FQNNGV in the germline V gene. With 4 bases removed from V and 10 bases from J, the gap between germline ends came to 16 bases. The CDR3, as DNA: TGTGCCAGCAGCTCCTTAGACAGGTCTGGAAAACTGTTTTTT. Translated: CASSSLDRSGKLFF.

This clone was counted once. CDR3 amino acids: CASSYSSGYSEKLFF. The CDR3 nucleotides are TGTGCCAGCAGTTACTCATCAGGGTATTCGGAAAAACTGTTTTTT. The chain recombines TRBV6-5 with TRBJ1-4, with D perhaps TRBD1 (5 bases). This CDR3 comprises 15 residues. CDR1 is MNHEY and CDR2 is SVGAGI in the germline V gene. V was clipped by 0 bases and J by 8 bases, with 13 bases between them.

The chain combines TRBV28 with TRBJ2-7, with a tentative D call TRBD1 (5 bases). This CDR3 is built from 16 residues. CDR1 is MDHEN and CDR2 is SYDVKM in the germline V gene. Deletions cut 9 bases from V and 1 base from J, with 22 bases between. The CDR3 DNA follows: TGTGCCAGGCAACCACGTCAGTGGGGCTGGTCCTACGAGCAGTACGTC. Translated: CARQPRQWGWSYEQYV.

The chain combines TRBV21-1 with TRBJ1-4; TRBD1 reflects the table's D call only, with no check against the DNA. TRBV21-1 counts as a pseudogene. This CDR3 comprises 16 residues. The CDR3 spells CASSKGLTGRSEKLFF. In DNA, the CDR3 is TGTGCCAGCAGCAAAGGGCTGACAGGGAGAAGTGAAAAACTGTTTTTT.

The J gene is TRBJ2-3, the V gene TRBV4-2, with D perhaps matching TRBD2 (6 bases). V gave up 2 bases and J gave up 2 bases, with 14 bases separating them. The germline gives CDR1 LGHNA, CDR2 YNFKEQ. This CDR3 contains 16 residues. The CDR3 DNA sequence: TGTGCCAGCAGCCAAAGCGGGTTTGGCAACACAGATACGCAGTATTTT. It translates to CASSQSGFGNTDTQYF.

This sequence joins TRBV9 and TRBJ2-1; 9 bases are a match to TRBD2. CDR1 and CDR2 from the germline V gene are SGDLS and YYNGEE. The CDR3 is 20 amino acids. The V segment lost 0 bases and the J segment 8 bases; nucleotides outside the gene matches: 21. CDR3 nucleotide sequence: TGTGCCAGCAGCGTAGAGGCCCGCATTCAGCTAGCGGGGAGTAGGGATGAGCAGTTCTTC. Amino acid sequence: CASSVEARIQLAGSRDEQFF.

The rearrangement links TRBV4-1 to TRBJ2-1; possible D gene TRBD2, 7 bases. Germline V gene data show CDR1 as MGHRA and CDR2 as YSYEKL. The CDR3 runs 16 residues. Trimming stripped 3 bases from V and 9 bases from J, with 21 bases between. CDR3 sequence (DNA): TGCGCCAGCAGCCAGGGACACCCCCTTACTAGCGTTGAGCAGTTCTTC. This translates into CASSQGHPLTSVEQFF.

The rearrangement uses TRBV5-1 and TRBJ2-1, with D perhaps TRBD2 (6 bases). The V gene lost 4 bases and the J gene lost 1 base, with 12 bases spanning the gap. Germline V gives CDR1 SGHRS, CDR2 YFSETQ. The CDR3 has 15 amino acids. CDR3 sequence reads: CASSQGGGSYNEQFF. In DNA form, the CDR3 reads TGCGCCAGCAGCCAGGGCGGAGGGTCCTACAATGAGCAGTTCTTC. Filled out from reference TRBV5-1 and TRBJ2-1, the complete variable domain reads KAGVTQTPRYLIKTRGQQVTLSCSPISGHRSVSWYQQTPGQGLQFLFEYFSETQRNKGNFPGRFSGRQFSNSRSEMNVSTLELGDSALYLCASSQGGGSYNEQFFGPGTRLTVL.

DNA of the CDR3: TGTGCCAGCAGCTTACCCGGGACAGTAAATGAAAAACTGTTTTTT. Translated, it gives CASSLPGTVNEKLFF. The V and J genes are TRBV5-6 and TRBJ1-4, with 7 bases identical to TRBD1. Trimming took 2 bases from V and 5 from J; bases not matched to a gene: 6. This CDR3 region has 15 residues. CDR1 is SGHDT and CDR2 is YYEEEE in the germline V gene.

The rearrangement joins TRBV10-3 to TRBJ2-1; TRBD2 matches 9 bases. Germline-derived CDR1 and CDR2 are ENHRY and SYGVKD. V gave up 4 bases and J gave up 7 bases; unmatched junction bases: 11. The CDR3 contains 16 residues. The CDR3 DNA reads TGTGCCATCAGTGCTCGAGTAGCGGGGGCGAGGAATGAGCAGTTCTTC. Translation gives CAISARVAGARNEQFF.

In regard to this clone: One end of the junction does not line up with germline, which may come from a read error. This sample includes further DNA sequences coding for the same CDR3. CDR3 in DNA: TGTGCCACCAGTGATCCCGGGACAGGGCGTTCCAATCAACCCCAGCATTTT. Translating gives CATSDPGTGRSNQPQHF. The chain uses TRBV24-1 and TRBJ1-5; 9 bases match TRBD1. The CDR3 has 17 amino acids. In germline, CDR1 is KGHDR, CDR2 SFDVKD.

The J gene is TRBJ2-5, the V gene TRBV12-3 or TRBV12-4; the match to TRBD1 covers 9 bases. V lost 4 bases and J lost 5; bases outside the gene matches: 2. The CDR3 is 13 residues long. The CDR3 DNA follows: TGTGCCAGCAGTTCGACAGGGGGGGAGACCCAGTACTTC. Protein sequence: CASSSTGGETQYF.

In regard to this clone: One end of the junction varies from germline; a read error may be responsible. This chain's CDR3 is CASSFGGVDTEAFF. CDR3 coding DNA: TGTGCTAGCAGCTTCGGAGGGGTGGACACTGAAGCTTTCTTT. V and J are TRBV7-7 and TRBJ1-1; D perhaps matches TRBD1 (5 bases). This CDR3 spans 14 amino acids. Germline V gene lookup returns CDR1 SSHAT and CDR2 FNYEAQ (reference sequence).

The V call is TRBV7-9, the J call TRBJ2-5; 10 nucleotides agree with TRBD2. The trim removed 1 base at V and 4 bases at J, leaving 9 bases unmatched. The germline gives CDR1 SEHNR, CDR2 FQNEAQ (reference sequence). The CDR3 has 17 residues. CDR3 sequence: CASSLGFERGGRETQYF. For the CDR3, the DNA is TGTGCCAGCAGCTTAGGGTTCGAGCGGGGGGGCAGAGAGACCCAGTACTTC.

The rearrangement joins TRBV12-3 or TRBV12-4 to TRBJ1-6; no firm D call. V was pared by 10 bases and J by 9 bases, with 16 bases between. There are 13 residues in the CDR3. The CDR3 DNA is TGTGCCATCCGGGGAGTTAATTCTTCACCCCTCCACTTT. Encoded protein: CAIRGVNSSPLHF.

The rearrangement joins TRBV6-6 to TRBJ2-7; TRBD1 might be the D (6 bases). The CDR3 runs to 16 residues. CDR1 is MNHNY, CDR2 SVGAGI, per germline (reference sequence). The ends were cut back, 5 bases at V and 4 bases at J, with 21 bases in the middle. The CDR3 DNA is TGTGCCAGCAGTCCCGGTCGATCAGCAGGGGTTTACGAGCAGTACTTC. Translated: CASSPGRSAGVYEQYF.

The chain joins TRBV20-1 to TRBJ1-4; no clear D. The germline V gene encodes CDR1 DFQATT and CDR2 SNEGSKA (reference sequence). With 3 bases removed from V and 4 bases from J, the gap between germline ends came to 9 bases. CDR3 length equals 13 residues. CDR3 sequence: CSASGQFNEKLFF. The DNA of the CDR3 is TGCAGTGCTAGTGGGCAGTTTAATGAAAAACTGTTTTTT.

The CDR3 nucleotides are TGTGCCAGCAGTTTAATTCAGGGCGCTGGAAACACCATATATTTT. It translates to CASSLIQGAGNTIYF. This chain links TRBV28 with TRBJ1-3, with D maybe TRBD1 (5 bases). V shed 2 bases and J shed 2 bases, with 10 bases lying between them. This CDR3 comprises 15 residues. The V gene's germline CDR1 is MDHEN and CDR2 SYDVKM.

This clone was found once. This chain joins TRBV4-1 and TRBJ2-5, with TRBD2 matching over 16 bases. CDR3 length: 18 residues. With V trimmed by 4 bases and J by 5 bases, 10 bases remained unmatched. Germline V lookup: CDR1 MGHRA, CDR2 YSYEKL. The CDR3 sequence is CASSRSGLAGGRGETQYF. The CDR3 bases are TGCGCCAGCAGCCGATCGGGACTAGCGGGGGGGCGAGGTGAGACCCAGTACTTC.

V is TRBV7-2 and J is TRBJ2-3; tentatively, D is TRBD2 (5 bases). V was clipped by 2 bases and J by 1 base, with 10 bases between them. The germline V gene has CDR1 SGHTA and CDR2 FQGNSA. CDR3 length: 15 residues. CDR3: CASSLFNSGTDTQYF. As DNA, the CDR3 is TGTGCCAGCAGCTTATTTAATAGCGGCACAGATACGCAGTATTTT.

This chain joins TRBV3-1 (or the pseudogene TRBV3-2) and TRBJ2-1; 8 bases line up with TRBD2. Germline lookup yields CDR1 LGHDT and CDR2 YNNKEL (reference sequence). CDR3 length: 16 amino acids. V lost 3 bases to trimming and J lost 4 bases; unmatched junction nucleotides: 8. The DNA of the CDR3 is TGTGCCAGCAGCCATCCCGGGGGGGCGGGGTACAATGAGCAGTTCTTC. This gives the protein CASSHPGGAGYNEQFF.

V gene TRBV29-1 combines with J gene TRBJ1-1, with D maybe TRBD1 (6 bases). This CDR3 is 15 amino acids long. Germline CDR1 is SQVTM and CDR2 is ANQGSEA. V dropped 3 bases and J dropped 2 bases, with 16 bases sitting between them. The CDR3 coding sequence is TGCAGCGTTGAGGGGGCTCTGGGGGCAAACACTGAAGCTTTCTTT. Translating gives CSVEGALGANTEAFF.